This T cell receptor (beta chain) was recovered during a study of early T cells in non-severe SARS-CoV-2 infection. Germline V gene sequence: CDR1 DFQATT, CDR2 SNEGSKA (reference sequence). This CDR3 contains 15 residues. Points from the study as a whole: In VDJdb matching, anti-spike CD8 responses were favored while private and CD4 specificities went missing.

Unique molecular identifiers were affixed to single, distinct cDNA molecules. TCRdb redid the calling of the 5' RACE reads with MiXCR, one entry per CDR3 protein. Of about 67,000 distinct CDR3 sequences in the sample, about 9.9% were seen once. This clonotype came up many times. Its target is not known. The chain has TRBV20-1 and TRBJ2-7; 11 nucleotides align to TRBD1. This TCR was sampled from an adult who was a healthcare worker with PCR-confirmed SARS-CoV-2 infection or an uninfected control (not recorded which). Sequenced sample: whole blood. CDR3 loop: CSAPIPGQGAYEQYF. The CDR3 DNA is TGCAGCGCTCCCATCCCGGGACAGGGGGCCTACGAGCAGTACTTC.